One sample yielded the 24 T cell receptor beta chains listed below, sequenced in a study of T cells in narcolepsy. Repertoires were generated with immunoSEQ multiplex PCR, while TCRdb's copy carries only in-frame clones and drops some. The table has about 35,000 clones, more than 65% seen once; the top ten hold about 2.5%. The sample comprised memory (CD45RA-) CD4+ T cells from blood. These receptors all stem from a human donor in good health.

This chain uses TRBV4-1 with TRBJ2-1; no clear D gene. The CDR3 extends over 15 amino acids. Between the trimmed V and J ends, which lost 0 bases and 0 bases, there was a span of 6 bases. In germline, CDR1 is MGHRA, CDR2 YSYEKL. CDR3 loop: CASSQDRNSYNEQFF. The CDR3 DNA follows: TGCGCCAGCAGCCAAGATCGGAACTCCTACAATGAGCAGTTCTTC.

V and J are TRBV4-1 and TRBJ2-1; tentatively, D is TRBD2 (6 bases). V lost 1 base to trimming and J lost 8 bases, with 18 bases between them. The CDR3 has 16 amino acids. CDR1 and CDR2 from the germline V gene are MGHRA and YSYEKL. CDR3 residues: CASSQGSNGGRDEQFF. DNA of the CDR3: TGCGCCAGCAGCCAAGGTAGTAACGGGGGTAGGGATGAGCAGTTCTTC.

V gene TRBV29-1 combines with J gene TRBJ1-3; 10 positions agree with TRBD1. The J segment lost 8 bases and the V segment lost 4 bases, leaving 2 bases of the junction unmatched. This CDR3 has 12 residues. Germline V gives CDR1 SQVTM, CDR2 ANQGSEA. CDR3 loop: CSVGTGGDTIYF. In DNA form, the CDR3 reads TGCAGCGTTGGGACAGGGGGGGACACCATATATTTT.

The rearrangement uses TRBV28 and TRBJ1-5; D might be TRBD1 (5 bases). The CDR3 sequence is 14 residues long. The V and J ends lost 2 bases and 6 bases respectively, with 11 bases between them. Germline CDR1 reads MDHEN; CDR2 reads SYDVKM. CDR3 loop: CASSLGAVGQPQHF. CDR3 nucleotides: TGTGCCAGCAGTTTAGGGGCGGTGGGTCAGCCCCAGCATTTT.

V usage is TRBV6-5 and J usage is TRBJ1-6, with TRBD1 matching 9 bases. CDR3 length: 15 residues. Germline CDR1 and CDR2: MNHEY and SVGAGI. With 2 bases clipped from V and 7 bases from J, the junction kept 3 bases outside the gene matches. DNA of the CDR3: TGTGCCAGCAGTTACCCCGACAGGGGGAATTCACCCCTCCACTTT. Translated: CASSYPDRGNSPLHF.

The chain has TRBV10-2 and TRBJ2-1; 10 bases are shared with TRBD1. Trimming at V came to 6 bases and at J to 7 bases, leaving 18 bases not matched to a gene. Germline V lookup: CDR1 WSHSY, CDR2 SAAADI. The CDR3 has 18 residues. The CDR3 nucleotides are TGCGCCAGCAGGCCCTTATCGAAATTCGGGACAGGGGCAAATGAGCAGTTCTTC. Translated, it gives CASRPLSKFGTGANEQFF.

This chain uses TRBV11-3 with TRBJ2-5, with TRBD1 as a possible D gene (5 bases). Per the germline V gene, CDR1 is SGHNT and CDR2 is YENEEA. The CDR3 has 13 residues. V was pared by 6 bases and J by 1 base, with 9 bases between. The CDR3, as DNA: TGTGCCAGCAGAAACAGGATCCAAGAGACCCAGTACTTC. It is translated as CASRNRIQETQYF.

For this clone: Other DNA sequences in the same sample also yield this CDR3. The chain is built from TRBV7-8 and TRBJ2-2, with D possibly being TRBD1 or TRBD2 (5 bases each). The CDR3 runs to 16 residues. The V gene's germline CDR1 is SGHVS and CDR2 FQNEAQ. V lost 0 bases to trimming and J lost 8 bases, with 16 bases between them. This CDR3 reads CASSLARGVGTGELFF. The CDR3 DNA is TGTGCCAGCAGCTTAGCCCGAGGGGTCGGCACTGGGGAGCTGTTTTTT.

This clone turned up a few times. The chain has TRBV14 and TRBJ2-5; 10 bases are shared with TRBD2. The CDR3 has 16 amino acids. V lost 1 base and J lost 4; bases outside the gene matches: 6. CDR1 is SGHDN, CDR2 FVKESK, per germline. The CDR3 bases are TGTGCCAGCAGCCAAGGTCTGTCTAGCGGGAGAGAGACCCAGTACTTC. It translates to CASSQGLSSGRETQYF.

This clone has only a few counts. The CDR3 coding sequence is TGTGCCAGCAGCTTCTTCGGACAGGCTACAAATTCACCCCTCCACTTT. It specifies CASSFFGQATNSPLHF. The chain employs TRBV5-6 and TRBJ1-6, with 7 bases fitting TRBD1. Germline loops: CDR1 SGHDT, CDR2 YYEEEE. Germline trimming cut 2 bases from V and 7 bases from J; bases unmatched to any gene: 9. The CDR3 sequence is 16 residues long.

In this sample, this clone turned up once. The CDR3: CASSPQGWGEKLFF. The CDR3 DNA reads TGTGCCAGCAGCCCACAGGGGTGGGGTGAAAAACTGTTTTTT. The chain recombines TRBV11-3 with TRBJ1-4; 7 bases line up with TRBD1. Per germline, CDR1 SGHNT and CDR2 YENEEA. The V gene end was trimmed by 5 bases and the J gene end by 7 bases; junction bases not matched to a gene: 7. The CDR3 totals 14 residues.

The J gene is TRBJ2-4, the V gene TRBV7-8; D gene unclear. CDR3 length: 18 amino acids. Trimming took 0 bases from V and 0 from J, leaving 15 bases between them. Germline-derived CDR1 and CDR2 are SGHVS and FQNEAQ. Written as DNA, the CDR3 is TGTGCCAGCAGCTTAGCCTCCGGCTACCCCCTAGCCAAAAACATTCAGTACTTC. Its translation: CASSLASGYPLAKNIQYF. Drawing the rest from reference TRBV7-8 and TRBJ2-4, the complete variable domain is GAGVSQSPRYKVAKRGQDVALRCDPISGHVSLFWYQQALGQGPEFLTYFQNEAQLDKSGLPSDRFFAERPEGSVSTLKIQRTQQEDSAVYLCASSLASGYPLAKNIQYFGAGTRLSVL.

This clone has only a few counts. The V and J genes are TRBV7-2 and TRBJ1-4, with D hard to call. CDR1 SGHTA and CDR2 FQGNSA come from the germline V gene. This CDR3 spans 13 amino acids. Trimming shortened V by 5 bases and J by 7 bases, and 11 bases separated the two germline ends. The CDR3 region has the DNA TGTGCCAGCAGCAAACAGAGAGGTGAAAAACTGTTTTTT. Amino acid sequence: CASSKQRGEKLFF.

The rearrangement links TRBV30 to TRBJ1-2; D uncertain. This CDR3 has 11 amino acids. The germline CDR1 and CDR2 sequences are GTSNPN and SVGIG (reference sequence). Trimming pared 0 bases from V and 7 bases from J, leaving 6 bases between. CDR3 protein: CAWSVLSGYTF. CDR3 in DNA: TGTGCCTGGAGTGTACTGAGTGGCTACACCTTC.

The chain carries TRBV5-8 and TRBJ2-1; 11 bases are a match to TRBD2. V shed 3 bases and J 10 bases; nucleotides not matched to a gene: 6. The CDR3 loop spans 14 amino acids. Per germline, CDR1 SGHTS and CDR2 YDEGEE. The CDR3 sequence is CASSSGLAVSEQFF. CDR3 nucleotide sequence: TGTGCCAGCAGCTCGGGACTAGCGGTAAGCGAGCAGTTCTTC.

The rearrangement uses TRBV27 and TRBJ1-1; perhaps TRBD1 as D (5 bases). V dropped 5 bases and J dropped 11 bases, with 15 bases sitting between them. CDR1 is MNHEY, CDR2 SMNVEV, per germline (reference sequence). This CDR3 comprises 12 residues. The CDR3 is CASSPSSGRAFF. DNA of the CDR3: TGTGCCAGCAGTCCCTCTTCAGGGCGGGCTTTCTTT.

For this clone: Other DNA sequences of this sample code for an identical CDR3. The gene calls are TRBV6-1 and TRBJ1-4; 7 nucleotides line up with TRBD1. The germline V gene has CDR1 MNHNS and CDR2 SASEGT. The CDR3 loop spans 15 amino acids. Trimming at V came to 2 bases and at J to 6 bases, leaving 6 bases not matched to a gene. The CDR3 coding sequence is TGTGCCAGCAGTGAAAACAGGGGAGTAGATGAAAAACTGTTTTTT. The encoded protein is CASSENRGVDEKLFF.

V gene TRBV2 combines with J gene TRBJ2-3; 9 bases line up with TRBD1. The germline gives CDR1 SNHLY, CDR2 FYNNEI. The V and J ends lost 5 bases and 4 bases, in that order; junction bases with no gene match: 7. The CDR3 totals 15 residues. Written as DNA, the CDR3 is TGTGCCAGCAGTCAGGACAGGGGAGGCCCAGATACGCAGTATTTT. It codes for CASSQDRGGPDTQYF.

The CDR3 DNA follows: TGTGCCAGCAGTGAAGGGGACAGCTCCTACGAGCAGTACTTC. Encoded protein: CASSEGDSSYEQYF. V usage is TRBV6-5 and J usage is TRBJ2-7; 7 bases are a match to TRBD1. V shed 5 bases and J 0 bases; nucleotides not matched to a gene: 4. CDR1 and CDR2 (germline): MNHEY, SVGAGI. The length of the CDR3 is 14 residues.

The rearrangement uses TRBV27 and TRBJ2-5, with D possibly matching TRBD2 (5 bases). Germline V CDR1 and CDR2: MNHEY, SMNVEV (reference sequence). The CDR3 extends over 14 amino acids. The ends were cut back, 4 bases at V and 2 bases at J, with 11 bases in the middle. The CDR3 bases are TGTGCCAGCAGTTACAAAAGCGGTCAAGAGACCCAGTACTTC. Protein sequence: CASSYKSGQETQYF.

CDR3 DNA: TGTGCCAGCAGTAGAGACTTCCGGGGCTCTGGGGCCAACGTCCTGACTTTC. Encoded protein: CASSRDFRGSGANVLTF. This chain connects TRBV27 to TRBJ2-6; TRBD2 might be the D (5 bases). The CDR3 extends over 17 amino acids. Germline V lookup: CDR1 MNHEY, CDR2 SMNVEV (reference sequence). The V and J ends lost 5 bases and 0 bases respectively, with 14 bases between them.

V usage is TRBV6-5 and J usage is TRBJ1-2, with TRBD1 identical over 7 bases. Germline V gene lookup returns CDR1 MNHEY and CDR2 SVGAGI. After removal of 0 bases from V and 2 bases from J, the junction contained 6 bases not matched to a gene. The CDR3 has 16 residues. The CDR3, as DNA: TGTGCCAGCAGTTACTCTGACAGGGCCACCAACTATGGCTACACCTTC. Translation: CASSYSDRATNYGYTF.

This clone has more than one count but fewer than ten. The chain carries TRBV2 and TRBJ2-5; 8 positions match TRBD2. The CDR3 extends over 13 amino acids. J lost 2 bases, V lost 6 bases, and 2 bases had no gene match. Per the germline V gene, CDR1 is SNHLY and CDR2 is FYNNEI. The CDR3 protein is CASSGTRQETQYF. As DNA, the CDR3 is TGTGCCAGCAGCGGGACTAGACAAGAGACCCAGTACTTC.

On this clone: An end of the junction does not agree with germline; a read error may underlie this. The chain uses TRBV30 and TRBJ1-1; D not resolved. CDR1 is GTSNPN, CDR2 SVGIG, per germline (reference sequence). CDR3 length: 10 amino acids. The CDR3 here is CAWADTQAFF. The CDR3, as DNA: TGTGCCTGGGCCGACACTCAAGCTTTCTTT.